One TCR beta chain is described in this entry. TCRdb analysed the 5' RACE reads with MiXCR anew, one entry per CDR3 protein. The repertoire holds tens of thousands of distinct CDR3 sequences, with 19% as singletons. This specimen belongs to a study of HIV-infected patients and healthy controls. The TCR was taken from a human donor in good health. The sample was CD4+ T cells from blood.

The CDR3 nucleotides are TGTGCCAGCAGTCCCAGGGCTTCTGGCTACACCTTC. It yields the protein CASSPRASGYTF. The rearrangement links TRBV6-2 or TRBV6-3 to TRBJ1-2, with D possibly TRBD1 on 5 matching bases. Germline CDR1 is MNHEY and CDR2 is SVGEGT. The CDR3 consists of 12 residues. V lost 5 bases and J 7 bases, leaving 11 bases between the germline ends.